Listed below are T cell receptor beta chains from one sample, sequenced in a study of shared clonotypes between healthy human individuals. TCRdb's copy holds only in-frame clones and misses some; the assay was immunoSEQ multiplex PCR. The table shows more than 2 million clones, with about 94% occurring only once. The sequenced sample consisted of naive CD8+ T cells from PBMCs. The receptors derive from a man younger than 35 in good health. Some clones in this sample may be carry-over from other donors' samples. CDR3s leave out the opening cysteine and the closing phenylalanine or tryptophan. The size entry is marked missing in some rows and otherwise reads once, few, many or a size class.

v_gene,abundance,j_gene,CDR3aa
TRBV6-5,once,TRBJ2-1,ASSYSGGEQF
TRBV27,NA,TRBJ1-5,ASSPRGYSNQPQH
TRBV15,NA,TRBJ1-1,ATSRPIPGVNTEAF
TRBV9,NA,TRBJ1-5,ASSGGRGVQH
TRBV11-1,NA,TRBJ2-3,ASSSTWEWSTDTQY
TRBV6-5,NA,TRBJ2-3,ASRRGTSPPDTQY
TRBV27,once,TRBJ2-1,ASSWGGQKYNEQF
TRBV11-2,NA,TRBJ2-2,ASSPFRDLGTGELF
TRBV2,NA,TRBJ1-5,ASSDGGILDQPQH
TRBV4-3,NA,TRBJ2-7,ASSQEREKGYEQY
TRBV5-1,NA,TRBJ1-2,ASSRDDGYT
TRBV19,NA,TRBJ2-7,ASSPRWSGRAYEQY
TRBV7-8,NA,TRBJ2-2,ASSSPSRGPHTGELF
TRBV27,NA,TRBJ2-1,ASSLLLAGSSYNEQF
TRBV11-2,NA,TRBJ2-1,ASSAAGTGGISGNEQF
TRBV7-6,NA,TRBJ2-7,ASSPKASGRVSSYEQY
TRBV7-3,NA,TRBJ2-7,ASSALGAYEQY
TRBV9,NA,TRBJ1-3,ASSVNGNTIY
TRBV9,NA,TRBJ2-5,ASSPDREETQY
TRBV28,NA,TRBJ2-7,ASRQGVYEQY
TRBV7-8,NA,TRBJ1-4,ASKGGINEKLF
TRBV28,NA,TRBJ1-2,ASSLLDRKEDYGYT
TRBV27,NA,TRBJ1-2,ASSLNRGLSNYGYT
TRBV9,NA,TRBJ1-1,ASSPRDLNTEAF